This note documents a single TCR beta chain sequence. Clones were read by immunoSEQ multiplex PCR, and TCRdb kept only the in-frame ones, dropping some. This sample carries 100,000 to 150,000 clones, around 92% of them seen once, and the ten largest clones take less than 0.65%. The data derive from a study of control samples from healthy donors and cancer patients. This CDR3 is 15 amino acids long. Per germline, CDR1 SGHTA and CDR2 FQGNSA. Trimming at V came to 2 bases and at J to 6 bases, leaving 5 bases not matched to a gene. The sequence was obtained from an older man with head and neck cancer. Material for sequencing was PBMCs. The chain couples TRBV7-2 to TRBJ2-7, with 12 bases fitting TRBD2. CDR3 DNA: TGTGCCAGCAGCTTATATCTAGCGGGAGGGCGCGAGCAGTACTTC. This encodes CASSLYLAGGREQYF.